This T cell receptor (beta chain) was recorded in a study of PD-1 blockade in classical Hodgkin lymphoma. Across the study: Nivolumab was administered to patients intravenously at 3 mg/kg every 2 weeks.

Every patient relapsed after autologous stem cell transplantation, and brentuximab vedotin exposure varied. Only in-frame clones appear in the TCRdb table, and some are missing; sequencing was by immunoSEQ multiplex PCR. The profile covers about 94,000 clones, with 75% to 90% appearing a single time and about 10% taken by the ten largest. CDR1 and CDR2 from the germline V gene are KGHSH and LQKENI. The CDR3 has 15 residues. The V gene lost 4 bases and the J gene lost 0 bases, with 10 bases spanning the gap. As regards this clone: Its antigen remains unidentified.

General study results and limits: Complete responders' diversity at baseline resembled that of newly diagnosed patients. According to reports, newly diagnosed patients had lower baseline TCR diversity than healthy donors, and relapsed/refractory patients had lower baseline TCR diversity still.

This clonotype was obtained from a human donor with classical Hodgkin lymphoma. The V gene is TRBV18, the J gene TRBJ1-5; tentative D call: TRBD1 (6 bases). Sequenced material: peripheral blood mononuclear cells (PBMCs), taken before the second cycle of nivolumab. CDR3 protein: CASSLQGNSNQPQHF. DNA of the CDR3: TGTGCCAGCTCACTGCAGGGGAATAGCAATCAGCCCCAGCATTTT.